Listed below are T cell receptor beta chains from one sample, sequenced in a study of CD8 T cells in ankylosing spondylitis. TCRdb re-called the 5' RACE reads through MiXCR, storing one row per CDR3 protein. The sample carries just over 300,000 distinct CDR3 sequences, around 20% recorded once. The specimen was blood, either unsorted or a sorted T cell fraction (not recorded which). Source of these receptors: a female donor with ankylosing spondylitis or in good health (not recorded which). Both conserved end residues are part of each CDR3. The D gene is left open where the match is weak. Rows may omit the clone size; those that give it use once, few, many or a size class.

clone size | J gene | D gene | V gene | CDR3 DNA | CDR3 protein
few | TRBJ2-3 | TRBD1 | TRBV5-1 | TGCGCCAGCAGCTTGGGCCCGACAGGGCGAAGCACAGATACGCAGTATTTT | CASSLGPTGRSTDTQYF
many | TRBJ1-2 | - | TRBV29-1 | TGCAGCGTCAAGGGGTCTAACTATGGCTACACCTTC | CSVKGSNYGYTF
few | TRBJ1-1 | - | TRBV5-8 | TGTGCCAGCAGCCCACCCACTGAAGCTTTCTTT | CASSPPTEAFF
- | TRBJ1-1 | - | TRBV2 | TGTGCCAGCACCTTTATTAACACTGAAGCTTTCTTT | CASTFINTEAFF
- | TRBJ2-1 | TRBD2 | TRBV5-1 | TGCGCCAGCAGCTTGTGGACGGGAGGGTCATACAATGAGCAGTTCTTC | CASSLWTGGSYNEQFF
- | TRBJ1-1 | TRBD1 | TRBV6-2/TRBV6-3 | TGTGCCAGCAGTTTCCTCAGGGGGCAGGGGACTGAAGCTTTCTTT | CASSFLRGQGTEAFF
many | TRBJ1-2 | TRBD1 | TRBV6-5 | TGTGCCAGCAGTTCGGGGACAGGGGGTTTAGGCTACACCTTC | CASSSGTGGLGYTF
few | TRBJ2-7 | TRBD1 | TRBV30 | TGTGCCTTCACCGGGACAGGGATTTCCGAGCAGTACTTC | CAFTGTGISEQYF
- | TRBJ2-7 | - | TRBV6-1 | TGTGCCAGCAGCTCGCCCCCTGAAGACTACGAGCAGTACTTC | CASSSPPEDYEQYF
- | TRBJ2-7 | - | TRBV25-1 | TGTGCCAGCATCAGGCCCCTGCAAATCTACGAGCAGTACTTC | CASIRPLQIYEQYF
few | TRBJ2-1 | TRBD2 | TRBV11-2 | TGTGCCAGCAGCCCGCAAACGGGACTAGCGGGAGTAAGGTACAATGAGCAGTTCTTC | CASSPQTGLAGVRYNEQFF
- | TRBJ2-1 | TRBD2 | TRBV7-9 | TGTGCCAGCAGCCCCAGACTAGCGGCTTACAATGAGCAGTTCTTC | CASSPRLAAYNEQFF
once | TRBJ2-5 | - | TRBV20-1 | TGCAGTGCTGACGCTACAGGGTTCCAAGAGACCCAGTACTTC | CSADATGFQETQYF
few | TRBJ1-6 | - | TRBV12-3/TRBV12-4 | TGTGCCAGCAGTTTGGAAGATTCCGATTCACCCCTCCACTTT | CASSLEDSDSPLHF
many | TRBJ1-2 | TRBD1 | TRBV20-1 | TGCAGTGCTAGAGACCAAAACATTCCGGGACAGAACACCTTC | CSARDQNIPGQNTF
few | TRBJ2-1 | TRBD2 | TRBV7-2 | TGTGCCAGCAGCTTAGAGACTAGCGTATGGGATGAGCAGTTCTTC | CASSLETSVWDEQFF
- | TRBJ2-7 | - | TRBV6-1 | TGTGCCAGCAGTGGGGGAGACAGGATCTACGAGCAGTACTTC | CASSGGDRIYEQYF
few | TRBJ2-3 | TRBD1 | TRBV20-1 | TGCAGTGCTAGTACCGGACAGGGGGTCGCAGATACGCAGTATTTT | CSASTGQGVADTQYF